This T cell receptor (beta chain) derives from a study of cytomegalovirus exposure and HLA in healthy donors (dated by TCRdb to about 2017). Some background on the complete study: According to an earlier analysis of around 600 of the donors, 200 million or so T cells yielded over 90 million unique TCR beta sequences and around 280 Gb of sequence data. An early release covering 500 to 750 HLA-typed donors comprised approximately 290 gigabases of sequencing data and approximately 80 million unique TCR sequences. Among the approximately 430 genotyped donors, roughly 80% belonged to the genetic ancestry cluster associated with self-reported Caucasian donors. The study aimed to test whether signatures of past pathogen exposure could be identified by cataloging public T cell receptors. The study used immunosequencing to profile the T cell repertoires of several hundred subjects and linked those repertoires to cytomegalovirus serostatus. In addition to the first cohort of 500 to 850 subjects, a separate validation cohort of 130 or so different subjects was used. High-throughput TCR immunosequencing, statistical association of individual TCRs with disease status, and machine learning were combined to predict cytomegalovirus infection status. A later analysis re-analyzed previously published TCR beta repertoires from 600 to 850 donors and added high-resolution HLA genotyping to study TCR occurrence patterns. Rather than using new phenotypic data, the later analysis identified candidate immune exposures from TCR beta sequences and from how often those sequences occurred across donors. An earlier analysis of approximately 640 of the donors applied high-throughput TCR beta sequencing to assess whether each TCR beta V gene segment acted as functional or pseudogenic. Alongside the repertoire data, information on donor age, sex, ethnicity and CMV serostatus was compiled. Genome-wide SNP genotypes for about 55% of the roughly 670 donors were used in a later genetic analysis, which treated that subset as a discovery cohort. All discovery cohort repertoires had been generated using a single sequencing platform. Class I and class II HLA loci were covered by the typing at four-digit resolution. The number of donors typed differed by locus, with roughly 620-630 for A, B, C, DRB1 and DQB1, roughly 520 for DQA1, under 610 for DPA1, and 472 for DPB1. Roughly five DR-DQ haplotypes were treated as single units for association and clustering because of strong linkage in the cohort. Among a few hundred genotyped donors of the cohort, an average of around 240,000 unique TCR beta nucleotide sequences were sequenced per donor, roughly 20% of them non-productive. Beyond this particular receptor, the publication reports: In the study, some 180 TCR beta chains were listed as associated with cytomegalovirus. Because HLA typing was unavailable for some donors at each locus, only the typed subset was used in association tests. CMV serostatus was the only immune exposure information available for the cohort. A cluster of highly shared sequence variants was judged likely to be a technical artifact of the sequencing pipeline. A further reported finding was that TCR beta sequences accurately predicted the HLA-A and HLA-B alleles for most subjects in the first cohort. This cohort had only TCR beta chains sequenced, and the lack of alpha or paired-chain data limited which features could be detected. The authors suggested that the approach could potentially be extended to other disease states and immunological phenotypes. An association between a missense DCLRE1C variant and V-gene and J-gene trimming of TCR beta chains was found in a later genetic analysis and replicated in an independent cohort. Most TCR sequences were observed very rarely across donors, whereas some public TCRs were present in many individuals. Compared with the roughly 670-donor mean, donors in an Asian-associated ancestry cluster had fewer N-insertions in productive TCRs, according to a later genetic analysis. A later analysis found that most CMV-associated TCR beta chains appeared HLA-restricted, with HLA associations seemingly driven largely by CMV exposure. In vitro tests confirmed that a few of the cytomegalovirus-associated TCR beta chains recognize cytomegalovirus antigens. Assigning TCR associations to individual alleles was difficult when HLA alleles, especially DR and DQ, strongly co-occurred. Some IMGT-functional V segments, including TRBV6-2 and TRBV6-3, could not be told apart with the 87-base-pair reads, so those segments were excluded. A later analysis reported that several top co-occurrence clusters appeared linked to parvovirus B19, influenza, CMV and Epstein-Barr virus. Sequencing depth was assumed to be roughly uniform across donors in the presence/absence analyses, though that assumption may not hold. Correlated functional status among segregating V segments might be attributable to linkage disequilibrium, but an unknown experimental factor could not be ruled out. A later analysis associated 15,000 or so TCR beta sequences with specific HLA alleles at a false discovery rate of 0.05. The classifier was reported to diagnose cytomegalovirus status with high specificity and sensitivity in both the original and validation cohorts. The earlier analysis of approximately 540 of the donors excluded 15 to 20 rarely observed V segments, including chromosome 9 orphons, because counts were too low. In a later analysis, HLA-associated TCR beta chains were found to be more clonally expanded and to have lower generation probabilities than equally common non-associated chains. In a later analysis, TCR association rates were found to vary across HLA loci, with the most associated TCRs seen for DRB1 alleles and the fewest for HLA-C alleles. An earlier analysis of some 560 of the donors showed that most TCR beta V segments appeared in productive rearrangements either about 90% or about 30% of the time, which broadly matched IMGT annotations.

Reading the germline V gene gives CDR1 MNHNS and CDR2 SASEGT. The CDR3 runs 15 amino acids, cysteine and phenylalanine included. This entry keeps only the CDR3 DNA: 45 bases, framed from base 1. A note on this clone: No antigen is known for it. At one end, the junction sequence differs from germline, possibly due to a read error. The same CDR3 can be traced to other DNA sequences in this sample.

The cohort consisted of 666 healthy bone marrow donors. At the time of sampling, every cohort member was nominally healthy, though immune exposures that went unrecorded were likely present. The donor was CMV seronegative and belonged to the group of more than 300 seronegative cohort members. Each donor provided a peripheral blood sample, and peripheral blood mononuclear cells were used for TCR beta sequencing. The Qiagen DNeasy Blood Extraction Kit was used to extract genomic DNA from the blood cell samples. Preparation of the library involved the immunoSEQ multiplex PCR assay. For the multiplex PCR, a mixture combining 60 forward primers for TCR Vbeta segments and 13 reverse primers for TCR Jbeta segments was used. A multiplex PCR assay on genomic DNA amplified the CDR3 region of rearranged TCR beta genes. On the Illumina HiSeq System, the amplified TCR beta libraries were sequenced as 87-base-pair reads. In the authors' own workflow: A later analysis counted about 80 million unique TCR beta chains across the roughly 700 repertoires, and 9 million to 14 million of these chains were shared by at least two donors. Raw reads were error-corrected and collapsed into unique sequences by a nearest-neighbor algorithm in which closely related sequences were merged to remove PCR and sequencing errors. Alignment of CDR3 sequences to IMGT reference sequences was used to assign V, D and J gene segments. Each retained sequence needed at least a six-nucleotide match to both a V gene segment and a J gene segment. A rearrangement was called productive if the CDR3 had no stop codons and remained in frame with V and J, and every other rearrangement was called non-productive. CDR3 was defined by IMGT convention, running from the second conserved V-encoded cysteine to the conserved J-encoded phenylalanine. The earlier analysis of 500 to 650 of the donors excluded any sequence lacking an unambiguous match to a single V gene segment. In an earlier analysis of 450 to 750 of the donors, a V segment was called functional when productive rearrangements were above 56.7%, and segregating when the standard deviation between donors exceeded 5%. To diagnose cytomegalovirus status from the catalog of TCR beta chain sequences, a statistical classification framework was built. A later analysis assigned V and J genes by comparing TCR nucleotide sequences with IMGT/GENE-DB human TR gene sequences. Using the TCRdist pipeline, a later analysis assigned CDR3 sequences along with most-parsimonious VDJ recombination scenarios. In a later analysis, each TCR beta chain was defined by its CDR3 amino acid sequence together with its V-gene family, and reads without a unique V-gene family were excluded. To address suspected cross-contamination and a sequencing artifact, a later analysis removed roughly 640 highly shared, low-generation-probability nucleotide sequences. In a later analysis, a clonal expansion index was calculated for each public chain from normalized within-repertoire ranks of inferred template counts. A later analysis computed generation probabilities with a VDJ recombination model fitted to out-of-frame rearrangements, and checked the results against IGoR. In a later analysis, TCR-TCR, TCR-HLA and TCR-CMV co-occurrence was scored with hypergeometric tests, and a repertoire-size bias correction was applied to TCR pairs. In a later analysis, false discovery rates were estimated by permuting HLA or CMV assignments 20 times. In a later analysis, co-occurring TCRs were grouped using DBSCAN, and TCRdist sequence similarity was added for clustering within HLA-allele-positive subsets. For co-occurrence clustering, repertoires with fewer than 30,000 or more than 120,000 public chains were excluded, along with about five repertoires with anomalous nucleotide sharing. Entries here come from immuneACCESS through TCRdb and include only in-frame sequences with V and J called. Some clones fail to appear in such tables; in the studies checked, an unresolved V gene covers under half of the shortfall, and the cause of the remainder is unknown. The V and J calls and clone size were taken over from that table, and D and trimming were inferred from the DNA. For this sample the table gives tens of thousands of clones, of which more than 75% were detected only once. The ten largest clones add up to about 3.3% of the sample.

The specimen sequenced was PBMCs. The clonotype originates from a young man in good health and CMV-seronegative. Recombination linked TRBV6-1 to TRBJ1-5, and 12 junction bases match TRBD1. The CDR3 amino acid sequence is: CASSAGTGGNQPQHF. The DNA sequence is TGTGCCAGCAGTGCTGGGACAGGGGGCAACCAGCCCCAGCATTTT.